The 4 T cell receptor beta chains below all came from one sample that was sequenced in a study of T cells in localized non-small cell lung cancer. The protocol was immunoSEQ multiplex PCR, while the TCRdb copy is restricted to in-frame clones and leaves out a portion. The data show about 46,000 clones, under 90% seen once. The starting material was peripheral blood mononuclear cells, obtained before any cancer treatment. The receptors stem from a man aged 35-69 years with stage III lung adenocarcinoma.

There are a few counts of this clone. The chain recombines TRBV29-1 with TRBJ2-4, with D maybe TRBD2 (6 bases). The V end was cut by 4 bases, the J end by 5 bases, with 12 bases between. The CDR3 loop spans 13 amino acids. CDR1 and CDR2 from the germline V gene are SQVTM and ANQGSEA. The CDR3, as DNA: TGCAGCGTTGTCAGGGACTTTGAAAACATTCAGTACTTC. Its protein is CSVVRDFENIQYF.

The chain combines TRBV5-4 with TRBJ2-7; 7 nucleotides align to TRBD2. Trimming cost V 0 bases and J 2 bases; bases outside gene matches: 5. Germline V lookup: CDR1 SGHNT, CDR2 YYREEE (reference sequence). This CDR3 has 15 amino acids. The CDR3 DNA reads TGTGCCAGCAGCTTGGGGCGGACTAGTACCTACGAGCAGTACTTC. Amino acid sequence: CASSLGRTSTYEQYF.

The chain recombines TRBV11-2 with TRBJ2-5, with a tentative D call TRBD1 (6 bases). Trimming cost V 5 bases and J 7 bases, with 14 bases left between them. The CDR3 has 13 residues. Germline CDR1 reads SGHAT; CDR2 reads FQNNGV. DNA for the CDR3: TGTGCCAGCAGCAATCAAGGGGGTGGGACCCAGTACTTC. This gives the protein CASSNQGGGTQYF. Looking up the rest from reference TRBV11-2 and TRBJ2-5 gives the full variable domain: EAGVAQSPRYKIIEKRQSVAFWCNPISGHATLYWYQQILGQGPKLLIQFQNNGVVDDSQLPKDRFSAERLKGVDSTLKIQPAKLEDSAVYLCASSNQGGGTQYFGPGTRLLVL.

The chain couples TRBV4-1 to TRBJ2-5; tentative D call: TRBD1 (5 bases). The CDR3 length is 19 residues. Germline CDR1 reads MGHRA; CDR2 reads YSYEKL. Trimming removed 0 bases at V and 6 bases at J, with 26 bases between. CDR3 loop: CASSQDKLRQGPSRKTQYF. CDR3 DNA: TGCGCCAGCAGCCAAGATAAATTACGGCAGGGCCCATCGAGGAAGACCCAGTACTTC.